This T cell receptor (beta chain) stems from a study of PD-L1 blockade in urothelial cancer. Overall study context: Typically, measured as a median, blood samples had 141,255 T cells.

Looked up from germline, CDR1 is SGHAT and CDR2 is FQNNGV. The CDR3 has 10 residues. The V and J ends lost 1 base and 11 bases respectively, with 5 bases between them. Synthetic TCR analog templates were added to each PCR reaction. The data were produced by immunoSEQ multiplex PCR, yet TCRdb's version contains in-frame clones alone and is incomplete. The sample has about 83,000 clones; 87% are singletons. The gene calls are TRBV11-2 and TRBJ1-1, with D unclear. The sequences come from PBMCs, collected around atezolizumab (anti-PD-L1) treatment. The clonotype comes from a woman in her seventies with urothelial cancer. The CDR3 coding sequence is TGTGCCAGCAGCTTAGTGCGCGCTTTCTTT. It yields the protein CASSLVRAFF.